The 18 T cell receptor beta chains reported below all come from one sample, sequenced in a study of T cell repertoires in cytomegalovirus infection. TCRdb re-analysed the reads in MiXCR, keeping a single row per CDR3 protein. The sample has around 440,000 distinct CDR3 sequences, 10% to 12% seen once. The specimen sequenced was PBMCs. The receptors stem from a human donor in good health (CMV status not recorded). Some clones in this sample may be carry-over from other donors' samples.

V is TRBV29-1 and J is TRBJ1-3; possibly TRBD1 for D (6 bases). V was pared by 3 bases and J by 2 bases, with 11 bases between. This CDR3 spans 14 amino acids. Germline assignment: CDR1 SQVTM and CDR2 ANQGSEA. CDR3 nucleotides: TGCAGCGTTGACGGGGGGGGCCCTGGAAACACCATATATTTT. Its translation: CSVDGGGPGNTIYF.

There are many counts of this clonotype. V usage is TRBV4-2 and J usage is TRBJ2-3, with 11 bases fitting TRBD1. V shed 6 bases, J shed 4 bases, and the junction held 3 bases outside the gene matches. The length of the CDR3 is 14 residues. Germline V gene lookup returns CDR1 LGHNA and CDR2 YNFKEQ. The DNA of the CDR3 is TGTGCCAGCAGATGGGACAGGGGGGCAGATACGCAGTATTTT. Residues: CASRWDRGADTQYF.

Ten or more counts support this clonotype. The rearrangement links TRBV19 to TRBJ2-1, with TRBD2 matching over 7 bases. This CDR3 has 15 residues. The V and J ends lost 5 bases and 5 bases, in that order; junction bases with no gene match: 9. CDR1 LNHDA and CDR2 SQIVND come from the germline V gene (reference sequence). CDR3 sequence (DNA): TGTGCCAGTAGTCCGGGGCGGGAGATCCACAATGAGCAGTTCTTC. It codes for CASSPGREIHNEQFF.

The sample holds many counts of this clonotype. V gene TRBV7-9 combines with J gene TRBJ1-6; the D is unclear. This CDR3 spans 14 amino acids. Germline V gene data show CDR1 as SEHNR and CDR2 as FQNEAQ (reference sequence). V was shortened by 1 base and J by 8 bases, with 9 bases between the two germline ends. For the CDR3, the DNA is TGTGCCAGCAGCTTAGGTCTTGAAGATTCACCCCTCCACTTT. Translating gives CASSLGLEDSPLHF.

In its sample, this clonotype was seen a few times. The chain is built from TRBV6-6 and TRBJ1-1; 7 bases are a match to TRBD1. The germline V gene has CDR1 MNHNY and CDR2 SVGAGI (reference sequence). The CDR3 loop spans 12 amino acids. Trimming removed 4 bases from V and 12 bases from J; junction bases left unmatched: 8. CDR3 loop: CASSFLQGLSFF. The CDR3 DNA sequence: TGTGCCAGCAGTTTCCTACAGGGGCTGTCTTTCTTT.

This clonotype appeared many times. This chain links TRBV4-2 with TRBJ1-6, with 8 bases fitting TRBD1. V was pared by 0 bases and J by 7 bases, with 5 bases of the junction left unmatched. Germline CDR1 is LGHNA and CDR2 is YNFKEQ. This CDR3 contains 16 residues. For the CDR3, the DNA is TGTGCCAGCAGCCAAGAAGGTGACAGGGGAAATTCACCCCTCCACTTT. This gives the protein CASSQEGDRGNSPLHF.

This clonotype was detected ten times or more. This rearrangement joins TRBV9 to TRBJ2-6; 9 positions agree with TRBD2. CDR3 size: 16 residues. Germline CDR1 is SGDLS and CDR2 is YYNGEE. V lost 7 bases to trimming and J lost 0 bases; unmatched junction nucleotides: 5. DNA for the CDR3: TGTGCCAGCGGAGCGGGAGGCCACTCTGGGGCCAACGTCCTGACTTTC. Its protein product is CASGAGGHSGANVLTF.

This clonotype was recorded at least ten times. The chain links TRBV11-2 to TRBJ2-2; TRBD1 might be the D (5 bases). CDR3 length: 15 residues. Germline values: CDR1 SGHAT, CDR2 FQNNGV. The V gene lost 5 bases and the J gene lost 7 bases, with 17 bases spanning the gap. CDR3 DNA: TGTGCCAGCAGCCGAGAGGCAGGGCTGCACGGGGAGCTGTTTTTT. This translates into CASSREAGLHGELFF.

The rearrangement joins TRBV7-9 to TRBJ1-1; D may be TRBD1 (6 bases). CDR3 length equals 16 residues. Trimming pared 5 bases from V and 3 bases from J, leaving 19 bases between. Germline V gives CDR1 SEHNR, CDR2 FQNEAQ (reference sequence). The CDR3 is CASSPRARGLDTEAFF. In nucleotides, the CDR3 is TGTGCCAGCAGCCCCAGGGCGCGGGGGCTGGACACTGAAGCTTTCTTT.

This clonotype showed up many times. This rearrangement joins TRBV7-6 to TRBJ1-6, with D maybe TRBD1 (6 bases). CDR3 length equals 13 residues. CDR1 and CDR2 from the germline V gene are SGHVS and FNYEAQ. Between the trimmed V and J ends, which lost 2 bases and 10 bases, there was a span of 9 bases. The CDR3 sequence: CASSLKGESPLHF. In DNA form, the CDR3 reads TGTGCCAGCAGCTTAAAGGGGGAATCACCCCTCCACTTT.

The rearrangement links TRBV7-4 to TRBJ1-2; 8 nucleotides agree with TRBD1. CDR1 and CDR2 from the germline V gene are SGHVT and SQSDAQ. The CDR3 is made up of 16 amino acids. V shed 5 bases and J 5 bases; nucleotides not matched to a gene: 13. The chain's CDR3 is CASSPGQVAPKYGYTF. In DNA form, the CDR3 reads TGTGCCAGCAGCCCGGGACAGGTAGCGCCCAAGTATGGCTACACCTTC.

This clonotype has a count of ten or more. This chain links TRBV5-6 with TRBJ1-2; possibly TRBD1 for D (6 bases). The CDR3 is 13 amino acids. Germline V gene sequence: CDR1 SGHDT, CDR2 YYEEEE. With 4 bases removed from V and 9 bases from J, the gap between germline ends came to 16 bases. The CDR3 DNA is TGTGCCAGCAGCCCAACAGGGTCCGGCCGCTACACCTTC. It specifies CASSPTGSGRYTF.

The J gene is TRBJ2-3, the V gene TRBV5-6; 11 nucleotides align to TRBD2. Germline V gene data show CDR1 as SGHDT and CDR2 as YYEEEE. There are 16 residues in the CDR3. With 4 bases clipped from V and 2 bases from J, the junction kept 6 bases outside the gene matches. The CDR3 sequence: CASSPGLAGFTDTQYF. The CDR3 DNA sequence: TGTGCCAGCAGCCCAGGACTAGCGGGTTTCACAGATACGCAGTATTTT.

The CDR3 sequence: CASRGRLVSNQPQHF. CDR3 DNA sequence: TGTGCCAGTCGCGGCAGGCTAGTAAGCAATCAGCCCCAGCATTTT. The V gene is TRBV19, the J gene TRBJ1-5; D is uncertain. CDR1 is LNHDA and CDR2 is SQIVND in the germline V gene (reference sequence). The V and J ends lost 8 bases and 1 base respectively, with 15 bases between them. The CDR3 sequence is 15 residues long.

The chain is built from TRBV5-1 and TRBJ1-4, with D possibly TRBD1 on 6 matching bases. In germline, CDR1 is SGHRS, CDR2 YFSETQ. V was cut by 4 bases and J by 5 bases, with 9 bases left in between. The CDR3 is 13 amino acids. In DNA, the CDR3 is TGCGCCAGCAGCCAAACAGGGAATGAAAAACTGTTTTTT. This codes for CASSQTGNEKLFF. The full variable domain, its missing parts supplied by reference TRBV5-1 and TRBJ1-4, is KAGVTQTPRYLIKTRGQQVTLSCSPISGHRSVSWYQQTPGQGLQFLFEYFSETQRNKGNFPGRFSGRQFSNSRSEMNVSTLELGDSALYLCASSQTGNEKLFFGSGTQLSVL.

This clonotype was seen only once. V and J are TRBV6-2 or TRBV6-3 and TRBJ1-1; TRBD1 matches 7 bases. The germline gives CDR1 MNHEY, CDR2 SVGEGT. V trimming: 2 bases; J trimming: 0 bases; junction bases outside the gene matches: 12. CDR3 size: 18 residues. This CDR3 reads CASSYRGQDLGLNTEAFF. CDR3 coding DNA: TGTGCCAGCAGTTACCGCGGACAGGATTTGGGATTGAACACTGAAGCTTTCTTT.

At least ten counts were recorded for this clonotype. The chain uses TRBV7-2 and TRBJ2-7; 9 bases match TRBD1. Losses at the gene ends were 4 bases for V and 4 bases for J; bases not matched to a gene: 5. The CDR3 extends over 14 amino acids. In germline, CDR1 is SGHTA, CDR2 FQGNSA. The CDR3 loop reads CASSSGTGLYEQYF. The DNA of the CDR3 is TGTGCCAGCAGCTCCGGGACAGGGCTATACGAGCAGTACTTC.

There are many counts of this clonotype. The chain is built from TRBV11-2 and TRBJ1-1; D is possibly TRBD1 (6 bases). This CDR3 has 14 residues. The V gene's germline CDR1 is SGHAT and CDR2 FQNNGV. The ends were cut back, 0 bases at V and 10 bases at J, with 15 bases in the middle. The CDR3: CASSLDRGGVRAFF. The CDR3 DNA reads TGTGCCAGCAGCTTAGATCGAGGGGGGGTTCGAGCTTTCTTT.